Listed below are T cell receptor beta chains from one sample, sequenced in a study of T cell repertoires in cytomegalovirus infection. For these TCRs, the target antigens are not known. MiXCR, run by TCRdb on the reads, gives a single entry per CDR3 protein. The sample lists under 350,000 distinct CDR3 sequences, about 20% seen once, with approximately 19% in the top ten. The material was cultured PBMCs, obtained from culture after CMV antigen stimulation. Receptor source: a human donor in good health (CMV status not recorded). Some clones in this sample may be carry-over from other donors' samples. The CDR3 runs from the conserved cysteine through the conserved F or W. D genes are given only for firm matches. Size tells how often a clone was seen (once, few, many) or the class of an expanded clone, and some rows leave it out.

clone_size	d_call	v_call	j_call	cdr3_aa	cdr3_nt
few	.	TRBV15	TRBJ1-2	CATSRDRGGKLGYTF	TGTGCCACCAGCAGAGATCGGGGGGGGAAGCTTGGCTACACCTTC
few	.	TRBV28	TRBJ1-2	CASGTPSGEVWDGYTF	TGTGCCAGCGGAACTCCCAGCGGGGAGGTCTGGGATGGCTACACCTTC
few	.	TRBV27	TRBJ2-6	CASSLVGANVLTF	TGTGCCAGCAGTTTAGTTGGGGCCAACGTCCTGACTTTC
many	.	TRBV12-3/TRBV12-4	TRBJ1-1	CASSLIRGGSTEAFF	TGTGCCAGCAGTTTAATCAGGGGCGGAAGCACTGAAGCTTTCTTT
.	TRBD2	TRBV5-1	TRBJ2-5	CASSLASGGQETQYF	TGCGCCAGCAGCTTGGCTAGCGGGGGGCAAGAGACCCAGTACTTC
.	.	TRBV5-6	TRBJ1-3	CASSLRQTSGNTIYF	TGTGCCAGCAGCTTGAGACAGACCTCTGGAAACACCATATATTTT
.	.	TRBV7-9	TRBJ2-1	CASRLLGEQFF	TGTGCCAGCAGGCTCTTGGGCGAGCAGTTCTTC
few	.	TRBV6-1	TRBJ2-6	CASSLGAFSGANVLTF	TGTGCCAGCAGTTTGGGAGCCTTCTCTGGGGCCAACGTCCTGACTTTC
.	TRBD2	TRBV28	TRBJ2-2	CASSPSGRLTGELFF	TGTGCCAGCAGCCCTAGCGGGAGGCTTACCGGGGAGCTGTTTTTT
.	TRBD2	TRBV7-9	TRBJ2-3	CASSSGLAGGHIIPSTDTQYF	TGTGCCAGCAGCTCCGGACTAGCGGGAGGCCATATTATACCTAGCACAGATACGCAGTATTTT
few	.	TRBV10-3	TRBJ2-3	CAIKRSGTDTQYF	TGTGCCATCAAGCGGAGTGGCACAGATACGCAGTATTTT
few	TRBD1	TRBV19	TRBJ1-1	CASSILGQDREAFF	TGTGCCAGTAGTATCCTAGGACAGGACCGTGAAGCTTTCTTT
few	.	TRBV6-2/TRBV6-3	TRBJ1-1	CASSYEGTEAFF	TGTGCCAGCAGTTACGAGGGGACTGAAGCTTTCTTT
.	.	TRBV2	TRBJ1-4	CASSEAPWRVREKLFF	TGTGCCAGCAGTGAAGCGCCGTGGAGGGTACGTGAAAAACTGTTTTTT
few	TRBD2	TRBV7-9	TRBJ2-1	CASSWVTSGRKNEQFF	TGTGCCAGCAGCTGGGTGACTAGCGGGAGAAAAAATGAGCAGTTCTTC
.	.	TRBV7-9	TRBJ1-1	CASSSLQGRNTEAFF	TGTGCCAGCAGCTCCCTCCAGGGACGGAACACTGAAGCTTTCTTT
few	.	TRBV4-3	TRBJ1-1	CASSQGSAMVNTEAFF	TGCGCCAGCAGCCAAGGAAGCGCCATGGTGAACACTGAAGCTTTCTTT
few	.	TRBV5-1	TRBJ2-5	CASSPSPGGETQYF	TGCGCCAGCAGCCCAAGTCCTGGCGGCGAGACCCAGTACTTC
.	.	TRBV4-1	TRBJ2-3	CASSQGWQGGSTDTQYF	TGCGCCAGCAGCCAAGGCTGGCAGGGGGGTAGCACAGATACGCAGTATTTT
few	TRBD1	TRBV6-1	TRBJ2-7	CATKQGAGEQYF	TGTGCCACCAAACAGGGGGCAGGGGAGCAGTACTTC
.	.	TRBV20-1	TRBJ2-5	CSALRGETQYF	TGCAGTGCACTGCGGGGAGAGACCCAGTACTTC
few	.	TRBV19	TRBJ2-6	CASGSFNPGHYSGANVLTF	TGTGCCAGCGGCTCATTTAACCCGGGACATTACTCTGGGGCCAACGTCCTGACTTTC
.	.	TRBV7-6	TRBJ1-3	CASSLSPPYSGNTIYF	TGTGCCAGCAGCTTATCCCCGCCATACTCTGGAAACACCATATATTTT
few	.	TRBV6-2/TRBV6-3	TRBJ1-1	CASLSGGATGAFF	TGTGCCAGCCTCTCGGGAGGAGCTACAGGAGCTTTCTTT
.	.	TRBV5-1	TRBJ2-1	CASSLVAAPYNEQFF	TGCGCCAGCAGCTTGGTTGCGGCCCCCTACAATGAGCAGTTCTTC
.	TRBD2	TRBV6-5	TRBJ2-1	CASSYSSGAVDEQFF	TGTGCCAGCAGTTACTCGAGCGGGGCAGTGGATGAGCAGTTCTTC
.	.	TRBV5-4	TRBJ2-2	CASSLRGGSTGELFF	TGTGCCAGCAGCTTGCGGGGTGGGTCCACCGGGGAGCTGTTTTTT
.	TRBD1	TRBV7-9	TRBJ2-3	CASSGRQGARGTDTQYF	TGTGCCAGCAGCGGCCGACAGGGGGCGCGGGGGACAGATACGCAGTATTTT
.	TRBD2	TRBV12-3/TRBV12-4	TRBJ2-1	CASTSGLAGNEQFF	TGTGCCAGCACTTCCGGACTAGCGGGAAATGAGCAGTTCTTC
.	.	TRBV12-3/TRBV12-4	TRBJ2-1	CASRKDTYNEQFF	TGTGCCAGCAGGAAGGACACGTACAATGAGCAGTTCTTC
few	.	TRBV28	TRBJ2-2	CASSYWGFQATTGELFF	TGTGCCAGCAGCTACTGGGGATTCCAGGCAACCACCGGGGAGCTGTTTTTT
few	.	TRBV28	TRBJ2-3	CATGALGATDTQYF	TGTGCCACCGGAGCGTTGGGGGCCACAGATACGCAGTATTTT
.	.	TRBV19	TRBJ1-6	CASSRQQNSPLHF	TGTGCCAGTAGCCGACAGCAAAATTCACCCCTCCACTTT
.	.	TRBV28	TRBJ2-7	CASRPPPAGVPSSYEQYF	TGTGCCAGCAGACCCCCCCCCGCAGGGGTCCCGAGCTCCTACGAGCAGTACTTC
.	TRBD2	TRBV6-8	TRBJ2-3	CASSSGLAGGRMGTDTQYF	TGTGCCAGCAGTTCTGGACTAGCGGGAGGACGAATGGGAACAGATACGCAGTATTTT
many	.	TRBV7-2	TRBJ1-1	CASSSINLPNTEAFF	TGTGCCAGCAGCTCCATTAACCTTCCGAACACTGAAGCTTTCTTT
.	TRBD2	TRBV20-1	TRBJ2-3	CSAPEVAGVGDTQYF	TGCAGTGCTCCAGAGGTAGCGGGAGTGGGAGATACGCAGTATTTT
.	.	TRBV2	TRBJ2-1	CASSEAYWGEQFF	TGTGCCAGCAGTGAAGCGTACTGGGGGGAGCAGTTCTTC
.	TRBD1	TRBV19	TRBJ2-2	CASRRQGASGELFF	TGTGCCAGTAGACGACAGGGGGCTTCCGGGGAGCTGTTTTTT
many	.	TRBV7-2	TRBJ2-7	CASSLGLTFTSYEQYF	TGTGCCAGCAGCTTAGGGCTTACCTTTACCTCCTACGAGCAGTACTTC
few	.	TRBV19	TRBJ1-3	CASSIAQHSGNTIYF	TGTGCCAGTAGTATCGCACAGCACTCTGGAAACACCATATATTTT
many	.	TRBV7-6	TRBJ1-1	CASSATGTEGSEAFF	TGTGCCAGCAGCGCGACCGGGACCGAAGGATCTGAAGCTTTCTTT
many	.	TRBV6-2/TRBV6-3	TRBJ1-2	CASSLGPNYGYTF	TGTGCCAGCAGTCTGGGACCGAACTATGGCTACACCTTC
many	TRBD1	TRBV2	TRBJ1-2	CASSEARGQGDGYTF	TGTGCCAGCAGTGAAGCGCGGGGACAGGGGGATGGCTACACCTTC
.	.	TRBV15	TRBJ1-5	CATSRGGGGQPQHF	TGTGCCACCAGCAGAGGAGGAGGGGGTCAGCCCCAGCATTTT
many	.	TRBV5-1	TRBJ2-1	CASSRDTRASEQFF	TGCGCCAGCAGCAGGGACACACGAGCCAGTGAGCAGTTCTTC
few	.	TRBV29-1	TRBJ1-5	CSVEEGVGQPQHF	TGCAGCGTTGAGGAGGGTGTTGGCCAGCCCCAGCATTTT
.	.	TRBV5-1	TRBJ2-3	CASRDSGDSTDTQYF	TGCGCCAGCAGGGATTCGGGGGACTCCACAGATACGCAGTATTTT
few	TRBD2	TRBV6-5	TRBJ2-3	CASSYFSPQSSGRGDTQYF	TGTGCCAGCAGTTACTTCTCTCCTCAAAGTAGCGGGAGGGGGGATACGCAGTATTTT
.	TRBD2	TRBV9	TRBJ2-5	CASSSKGTSGPTGETQYF	TGTGCCAGCAGTTCAAAGGGGACTAGCGGACCTACCGGGGAGACCCAGTACTTC
.	TRBD1	TRBV18	TRBJ1-1	CASSPTGTGGTLNTEAFF	TGTGCCAGCTCACCGACCGGGACAGGGGGAACCTTGAACACTGAAGCTTTCTTT
once	.	TRBV24-1	TRBJ1-2	CATSLSGGNYGYTF	TGTGCCACGTCACTCAGCGGGGGAAACTATGGCTACACCTTC
.	TRBD2	TRBV7-9	TRBJ2-3	CASSATSPSTDTQYF	TGTGCCAGCAGCGCGACTAGCCCGAGCACAGATACGCAGTATTTT